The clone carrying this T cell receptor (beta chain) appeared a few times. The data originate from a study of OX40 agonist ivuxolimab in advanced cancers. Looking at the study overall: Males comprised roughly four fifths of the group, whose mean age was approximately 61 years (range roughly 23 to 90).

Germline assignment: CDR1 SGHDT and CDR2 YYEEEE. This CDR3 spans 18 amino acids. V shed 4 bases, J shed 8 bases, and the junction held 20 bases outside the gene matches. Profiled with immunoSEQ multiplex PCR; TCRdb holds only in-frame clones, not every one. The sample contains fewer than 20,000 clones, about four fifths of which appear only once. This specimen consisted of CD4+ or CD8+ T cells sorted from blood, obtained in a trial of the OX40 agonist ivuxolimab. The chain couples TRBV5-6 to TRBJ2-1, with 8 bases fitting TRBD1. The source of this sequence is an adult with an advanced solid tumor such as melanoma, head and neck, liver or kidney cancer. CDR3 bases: TGTGCCAGCAGCGCTTGGGGCCCCGGGACAGGCGGTTCGGATGAGCAGTTCTTC. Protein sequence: CASSAWGPGTGGSDEQFF.